This T cell receptor (beta chain) is drawn from a study of T cell responses to AZD1222 COVID-19 vaccine. General study results and limits: The peak T cell response came first, and repertoires were sampled only after it. Among AZD1222 vaccinees, only 5 to 7 were seropositive at baseline. Most donors were white British and more were female, and clonal diversity was possibly underestimated.

Remarks on this clone: Its target is unknown.

Profiled with immunoSEQ multiplex PCR; TCRdb holds only in-frame clones, not every one. The data hold 90,000 to 120,000 clones, with about 90% observed a single time. The CDR3 is 15 amino acids. Germline assignment: CDR1 MNHEY and CDR2 SVGEGT. V shed 5 bases, J shed 9 bases, and the junction held 6 bases outside the gene matches. The source is an adult who received the AZD1222 COVID-19 vaccine. J is TRBJ2-1 and V is TRBV6-2 or TRBV6-3; 14 bases line up with TRBD2. The sequencing used peripheral blood, collected 28 days after the second AZD1222 dose. CDR3 region: CASSAGTSGSAEQFF. The DNA for the CDR3 is TGTGCCAGCAGTGCCGGGACTAGCGGGAGTGCTGAGCAGTTCTTC.